This TCR beta chain was identified in a study of naive and memory T cell subsets. TCR cDNA received a 3' ligated oligonucleotide that carried a UMI. Whole blood, around 2.5 ml, came from adult healthy volunteers. Input was roughly 1 to 1000 ng of DNase-treated total RNA without cell sorting. Deletions cut 4 bases from V and 1 base from J, with 4 bases between. The V gene's germline CDR1 is ENHRY and CDR2 SYGVKD. This CDR3 has 12 residues. General study results and limits: This RNA-based method may be sensitive to activation-related transcript changes.

A note on this clonotype: Its specificity is not known.

The SP2 primer and nested alpha and beta constant region primers amplified ligated cDNA in four rounds. TCRdb called the 5' RACE reads again in MiXCR, with one record for every CDR3 protein. The profile covers 32,000 or so distinct CDR3 sequences, with 16% appearing a single time and 2.6% taken by the ten largest. The chain uses TRBV10-3 and TRBJ1-1; D call uncertain. The TCR comes from a female donor in good health. The CDR3 here is CAISGGNTEAFF. CDR3 sequence (DNA): TGTGCCATCAGTGGGGGGAACACTGAAGCTTTCTTT.